This T cell receptor beta chain was observed in a study of OX40 agonist ivuxolimab in advanced cancers. Study-level background: Three patients had partial responses: one hepatocellular carcinoma, two cutaneous melanoma. Study outcomes and limitations: Within 6 weeks, CD4+ and CD8+ blood T cells expanded clonally at 0.1 to 3.0 mg/kg. Normalized expansion of T-cell clones was also low for some nonresponders.

The method was immunoSEQ multiplex PCR; TCRdb's version includes in-frame clones alone and lacks a portion of them. The table includes roughly 48,000 clones, roughly 84% detected once. This clone is a singleton in its sample. Its matching antigen is unknown. Trimming took off 5 bases at V and 2 bases at J, with 12 bases between the two ends. The CDR3 spans 15 residues. Germline lookup yields CDR1 MNHEY and CDR2 SMNVEV (reference sequence). This specimen consisted of CD4+ or CD8+ T cells sorted from blood, obtained in a trial of the OX40 agonist ivuxolimab. This TCR was sampled from an adult with an advanced solid tumor such as melanoma, head and neck, liver or kidney cancer. The chain links TRBV27 to TRBJ2-2; D possibly corresponds to TRBD1 (6 bases). The CDR3 DNA is TGTGCCAGCAGTCGCAGACAGGTTAACACCGGGGAGCTGTTTTTT. Protein: CASSRRQVNTGELFF.